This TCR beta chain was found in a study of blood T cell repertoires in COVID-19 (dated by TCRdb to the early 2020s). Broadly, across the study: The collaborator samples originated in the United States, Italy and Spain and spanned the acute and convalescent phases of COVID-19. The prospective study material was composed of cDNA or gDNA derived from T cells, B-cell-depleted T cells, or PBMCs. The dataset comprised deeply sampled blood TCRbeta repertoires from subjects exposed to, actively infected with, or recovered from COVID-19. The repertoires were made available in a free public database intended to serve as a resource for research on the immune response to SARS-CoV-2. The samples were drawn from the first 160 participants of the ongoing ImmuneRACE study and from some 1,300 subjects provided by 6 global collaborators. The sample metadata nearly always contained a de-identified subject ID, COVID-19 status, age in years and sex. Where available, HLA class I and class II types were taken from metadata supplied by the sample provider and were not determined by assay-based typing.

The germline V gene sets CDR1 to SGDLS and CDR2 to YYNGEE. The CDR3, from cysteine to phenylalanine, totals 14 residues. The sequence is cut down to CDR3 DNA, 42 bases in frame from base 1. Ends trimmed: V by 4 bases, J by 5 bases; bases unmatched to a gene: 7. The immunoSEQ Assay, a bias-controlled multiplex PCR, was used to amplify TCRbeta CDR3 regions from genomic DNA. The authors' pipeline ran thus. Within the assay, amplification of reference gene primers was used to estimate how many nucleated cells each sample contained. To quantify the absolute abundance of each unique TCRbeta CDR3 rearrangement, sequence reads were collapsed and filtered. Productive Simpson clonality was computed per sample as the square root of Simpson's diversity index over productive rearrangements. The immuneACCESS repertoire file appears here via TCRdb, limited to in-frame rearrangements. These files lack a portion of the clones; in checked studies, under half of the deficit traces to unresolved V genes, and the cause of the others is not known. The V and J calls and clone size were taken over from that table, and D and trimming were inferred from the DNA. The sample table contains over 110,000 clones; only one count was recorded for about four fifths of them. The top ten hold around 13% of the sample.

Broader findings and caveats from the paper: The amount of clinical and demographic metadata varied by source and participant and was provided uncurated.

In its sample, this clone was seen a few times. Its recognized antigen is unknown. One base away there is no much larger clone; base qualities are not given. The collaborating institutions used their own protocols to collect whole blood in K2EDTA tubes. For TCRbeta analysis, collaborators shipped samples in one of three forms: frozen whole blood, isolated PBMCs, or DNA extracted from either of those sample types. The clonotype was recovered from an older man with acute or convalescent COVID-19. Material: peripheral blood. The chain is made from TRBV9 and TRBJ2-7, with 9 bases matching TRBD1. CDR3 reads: CASSSPGTGNEQYF. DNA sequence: TGTGCCAGCAGCTCCCCCGGGACAGGGAACGAGCAGTACTTC.